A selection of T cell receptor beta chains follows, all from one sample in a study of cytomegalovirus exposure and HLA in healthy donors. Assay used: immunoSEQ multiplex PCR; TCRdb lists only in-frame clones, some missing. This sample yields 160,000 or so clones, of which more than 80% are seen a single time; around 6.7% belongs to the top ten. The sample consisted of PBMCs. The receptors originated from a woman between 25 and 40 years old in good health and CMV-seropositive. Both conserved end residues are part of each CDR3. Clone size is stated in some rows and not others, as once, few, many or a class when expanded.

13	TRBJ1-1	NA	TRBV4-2	CASSHRQGPEAFF
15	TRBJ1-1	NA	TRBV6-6	CASSYSGQRNTEAFF
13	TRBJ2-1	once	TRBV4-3	CASSQGRQRRQFF
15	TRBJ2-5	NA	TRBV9	CASSPRQGWKETQYF
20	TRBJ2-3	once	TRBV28	CASSLLKGHPMTSSTDTQYF
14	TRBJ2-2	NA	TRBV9	CASSVQTYTGELFF
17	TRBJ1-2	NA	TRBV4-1	CASSQVLGKKGNYGYTF
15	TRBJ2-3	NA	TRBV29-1	CSVERGLAGADTQYF
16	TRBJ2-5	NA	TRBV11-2	CASSSSVAGPQETQYF
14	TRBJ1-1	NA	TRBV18	CASSPLLGRTIGFF
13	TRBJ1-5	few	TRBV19	CASTRYSNQPQHF
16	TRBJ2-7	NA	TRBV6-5	CASSYPFGGTDYEQYF
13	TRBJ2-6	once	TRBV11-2	CASRSSGANVLTF
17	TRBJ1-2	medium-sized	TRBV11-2	CASSLVELMAGMGGYTF
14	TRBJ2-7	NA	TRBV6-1	CASSEGLGGHEQYF
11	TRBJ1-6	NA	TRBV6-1	CASRSGSPLHF
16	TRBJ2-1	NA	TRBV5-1	CASSFPLAGGYNEQFF
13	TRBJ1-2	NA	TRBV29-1	CSVPGGGTYGYTF
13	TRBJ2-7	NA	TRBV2	CASSEGLAREQYF
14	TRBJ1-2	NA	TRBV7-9	CASSLGSYPYGYTF
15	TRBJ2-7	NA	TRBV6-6	CASSYVPGPPYEQYF
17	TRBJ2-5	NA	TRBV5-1	CASSLAGIAGGQETQYF
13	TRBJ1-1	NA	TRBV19	CASNQGTGSEAFF
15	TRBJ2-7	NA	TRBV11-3	CASSKRTGRTYEQYF
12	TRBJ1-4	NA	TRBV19	CASSIGREKLFF
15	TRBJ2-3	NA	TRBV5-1	CASSLRPRFTDTQYF
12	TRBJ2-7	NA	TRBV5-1	CASSWGRDEQYF
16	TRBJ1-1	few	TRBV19	CASNPQGLGQNTEAFF
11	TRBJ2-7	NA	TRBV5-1	CASSSPGEQYF
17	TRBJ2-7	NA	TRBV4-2	CASSQRNSYRGTYEQYF
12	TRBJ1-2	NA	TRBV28	CASGGQSYGYTF
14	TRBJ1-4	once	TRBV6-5	CASSYGQANEKLFF
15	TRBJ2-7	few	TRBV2	CASKPGRGPSYEQYF
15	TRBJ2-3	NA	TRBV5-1	CASSLGDISTDTQYF
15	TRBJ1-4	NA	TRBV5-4	CASSRQGTTNEKLFF
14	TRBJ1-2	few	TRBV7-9	CASSHSGQNYGYTF
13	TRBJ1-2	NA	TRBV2	CASREGGAVGYTF
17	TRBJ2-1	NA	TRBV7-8	CASSLRQATLSYNEQFF
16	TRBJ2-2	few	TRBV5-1	CASSPQGTDEHRGAVF
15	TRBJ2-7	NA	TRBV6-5	CASRATGTSFHEQYF
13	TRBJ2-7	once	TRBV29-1	CSVDEGRAAEQYF
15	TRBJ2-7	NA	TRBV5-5	CASSWGQTPSYEQYF
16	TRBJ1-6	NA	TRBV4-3	CASSQDSRLRNSPLHF
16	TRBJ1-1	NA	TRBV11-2	CASSLWDRGIGTEAFF
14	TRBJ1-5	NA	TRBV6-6	CASSWTGTNQPQHF
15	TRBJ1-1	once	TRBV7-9	CASSLRGSMNTEAFF
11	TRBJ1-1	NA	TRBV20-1	CSRDKNTEAFF
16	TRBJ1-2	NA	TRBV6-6	CASSYLVGGTLYGYTF